The next 2 T cell receptor beta chains were all read from a single sample in a study of shared clonotypes between healthy human individuals (dated by TCRdb to between 2020 and 2021). Library creation used the immunoSEQ multiplex PCR assay. Drawn from immuneACCESS, this table holds only the in-frame rearrangements with V and J called that TCRdb kept. Clones are partly lost; checked studies trace under half to an unresolved V gene and leave the rest unexplained. This sample lists about a million clones; around 77% were detected once. The ten largest make up 0.89% of the sample. The sample consisted of memory CD4+ T cells from PBMCs. This sample's cell subset or site label indicates: CD45RA-negative fraction. The receptor set was obtained from a man aged 18-30 years in good health. Some clones in this sample may be carry-over from other donors' samples.

This chain connects TRBV11-2 to TRBJ2-1; D is possibly TRBD1 (6 bases). The V and J ends lost 5 bases and 6 bases respectively, with 14 bases between them. The CDR3 has 14 residues. Per germline, CDR1 SGHAT and CDR2 FQNNGV. The CDR3 sequence: CASSKYRVSNEQFF. In nucleotides, the CDR3 is TGTGCCAGCAGCAAATACAGGGTTTCCAATGAGCAGTTCTTC.

The V call is TRBV28, the J call TRBJ2-2, with TRBD2 matching 13 bases. The V gene's germline CDR1 is MDHEN and CDR2 SYDVKM. The V segment lost 7 bases and the J segment 0 bases; nucleotides outside the gene matches: 14. The CDR3 length is 20 residues. The CDR3 sequence: CASTLGLAGTQFANTGELFF. The CDR3 DNA sequence: TGTGCCAGCACTTTGGGACTAGCGGGGACACAGTTCGCGAACACCGGGGAGCTGTTTTTT.